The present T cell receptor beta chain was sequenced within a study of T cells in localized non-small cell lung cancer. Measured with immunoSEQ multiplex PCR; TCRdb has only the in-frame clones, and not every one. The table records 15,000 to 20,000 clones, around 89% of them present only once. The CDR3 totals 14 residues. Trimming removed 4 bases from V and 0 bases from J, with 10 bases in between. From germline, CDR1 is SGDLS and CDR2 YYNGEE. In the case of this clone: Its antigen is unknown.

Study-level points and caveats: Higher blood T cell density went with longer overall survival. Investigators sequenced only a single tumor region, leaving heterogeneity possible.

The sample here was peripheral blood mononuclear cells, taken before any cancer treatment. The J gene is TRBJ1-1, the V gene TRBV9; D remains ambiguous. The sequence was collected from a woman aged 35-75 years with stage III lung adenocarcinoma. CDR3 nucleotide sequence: TGTGCCAGCAGCCCCCGAGCCATGAACACTGAAGCTTTCTTT. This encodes CASSPRAMNTEAFF. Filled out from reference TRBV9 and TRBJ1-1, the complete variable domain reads DSGVTQTPKHLITATGQRVTLRCSPRSGDLSVYWYQQSLDQGLQFLIQYYNGEERAKGNILERFSAQQFPDLHSELNLSSLELGDSALYFCASSPRAMNTEAFFGQGTRLTVV.